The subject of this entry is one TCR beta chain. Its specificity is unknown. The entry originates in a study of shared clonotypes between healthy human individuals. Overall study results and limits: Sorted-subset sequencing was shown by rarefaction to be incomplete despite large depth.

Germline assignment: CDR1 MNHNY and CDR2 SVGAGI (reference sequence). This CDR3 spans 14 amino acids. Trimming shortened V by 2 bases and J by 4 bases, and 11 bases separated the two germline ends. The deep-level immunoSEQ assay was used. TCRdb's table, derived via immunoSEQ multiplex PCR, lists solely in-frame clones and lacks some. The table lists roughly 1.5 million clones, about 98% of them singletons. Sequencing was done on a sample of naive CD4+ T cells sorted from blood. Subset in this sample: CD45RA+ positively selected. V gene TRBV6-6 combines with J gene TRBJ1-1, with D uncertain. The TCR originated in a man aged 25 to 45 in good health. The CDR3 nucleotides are TGTGCCAGCAGTTACCTGAACAAGGCCACTGAAGCTTTCTTT. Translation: CASSYLNKATEAFF.